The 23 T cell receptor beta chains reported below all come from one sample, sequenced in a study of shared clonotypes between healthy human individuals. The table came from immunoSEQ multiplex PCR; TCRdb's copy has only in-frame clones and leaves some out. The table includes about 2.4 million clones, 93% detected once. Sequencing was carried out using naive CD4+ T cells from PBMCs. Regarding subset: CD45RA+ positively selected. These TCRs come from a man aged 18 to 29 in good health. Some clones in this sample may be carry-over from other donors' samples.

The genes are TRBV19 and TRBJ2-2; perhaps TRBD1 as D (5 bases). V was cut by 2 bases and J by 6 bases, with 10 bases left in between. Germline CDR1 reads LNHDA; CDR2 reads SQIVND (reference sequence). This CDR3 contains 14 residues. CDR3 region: CASSIIGRAGELFF. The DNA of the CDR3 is TGTGCCAGTAGTATAATCGGCAGGGCCGGGGAGCTGTTTTTT. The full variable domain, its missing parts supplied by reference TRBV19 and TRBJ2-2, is DGGITQSPKYLFRKEGQNVTLSCEQNLNHDAMYWYRQDPGQGLRLIYYSQIVNDFQKGDIAEGYSVSREKKESFPLTVTSAQKNPTAFYLCASSIIGRAGELFFGEGSRLTVL.

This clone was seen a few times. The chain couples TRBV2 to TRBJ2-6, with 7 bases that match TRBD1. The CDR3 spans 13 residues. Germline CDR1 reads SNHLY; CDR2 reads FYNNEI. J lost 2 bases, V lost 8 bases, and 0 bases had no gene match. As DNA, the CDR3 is TGTGCCAGCGACAGGGCTGGGGCCAACGTCCTGACTTTC. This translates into CASDRAGANVLTF.

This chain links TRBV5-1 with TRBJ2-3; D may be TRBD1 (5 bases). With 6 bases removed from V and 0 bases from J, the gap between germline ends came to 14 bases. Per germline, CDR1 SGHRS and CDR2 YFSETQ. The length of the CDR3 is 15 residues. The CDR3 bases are TGCGCCAGCACCGGGCAGGGCAGGAGCACAGATACGCAGTATTTT. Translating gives CASTGQGRSTDTQYF.

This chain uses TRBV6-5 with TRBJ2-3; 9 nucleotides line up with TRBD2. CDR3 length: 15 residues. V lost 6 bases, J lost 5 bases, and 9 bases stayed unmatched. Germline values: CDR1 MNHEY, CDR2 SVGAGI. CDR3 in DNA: TGTGCCAGCAGGGGTGTAGCGGGAGCCGGAGATACGCAGTATTTT. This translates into CASRGVAGAGDTQYF.

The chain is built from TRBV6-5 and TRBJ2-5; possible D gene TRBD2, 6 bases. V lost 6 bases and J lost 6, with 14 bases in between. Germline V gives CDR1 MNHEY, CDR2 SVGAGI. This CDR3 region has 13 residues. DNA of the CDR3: TGTGCCAGCAGAACCTCAGGGAGGCAGACCCAGTACTTC. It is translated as CASRTSGRQTQYF.

The CDR3 DNA follows: TGTGCCAGCAGCTTAGAGGGAACCTACAATGAGCAGTTCTTC. Translation: CASSLEGTYNEQFF. V is TRBV7-2 and J is TRBJ2-1; D gene uncertain. V was cut by 1 base and J by 2 bases, with 6 bases left in between. The germline CDR1 and CDR2 sequences are SGHTA and FQGNSA. This CDR3 has 14 amino acids.

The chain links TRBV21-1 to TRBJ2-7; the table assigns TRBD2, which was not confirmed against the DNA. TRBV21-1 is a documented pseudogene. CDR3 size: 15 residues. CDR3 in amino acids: CASSRPGTSNYEQYF. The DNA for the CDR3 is TGTGCCAGCAGCAGACCCGGGACTAGCAACTACGAGCAGTACTTC.

This CDR3 reads CASSLGDSLRDEQYF. The CDR3 DNA is TGCGCCAGCAGCTTGGGGGACAGCCTCCGGGACGAGCAGTACTTC. The genes are TRBV5-1 and TRBJ2-7; 7 nucleotides align to TRBD1. This CDR3 has 15 amino acids. V lost 0 bases to trimming and J lost 5 bases; unmatched junction nucleotides: 8. CDR1 and CDR2 (germline): SGHRS, YFSETQ.

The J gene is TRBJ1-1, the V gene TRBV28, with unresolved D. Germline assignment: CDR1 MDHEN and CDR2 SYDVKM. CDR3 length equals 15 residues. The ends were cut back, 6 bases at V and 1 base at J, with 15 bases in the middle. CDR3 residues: CASSTQRAGNTEAFF. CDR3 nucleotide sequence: TGTGCCAGCAGCACCCAGAGGGCGGGGAACACTGAAGCTTTCTTT.

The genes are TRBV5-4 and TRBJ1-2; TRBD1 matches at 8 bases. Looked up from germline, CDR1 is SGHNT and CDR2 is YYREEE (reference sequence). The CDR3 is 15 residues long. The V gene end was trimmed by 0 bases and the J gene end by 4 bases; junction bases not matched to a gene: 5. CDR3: CASSLGQGIPYGYTF. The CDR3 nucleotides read TGTGCCAGCAGCTTGGGACAGGGGATCCCCTATGGCTACACCTTC.

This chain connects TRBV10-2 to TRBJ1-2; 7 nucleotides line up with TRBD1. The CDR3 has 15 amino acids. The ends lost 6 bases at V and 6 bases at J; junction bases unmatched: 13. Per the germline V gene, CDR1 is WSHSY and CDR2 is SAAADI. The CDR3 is CASRTNDRENDGYTF. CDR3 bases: TGCGCCAGCAGAACCAACGACAGGGAAAACGATGGCTACACCTTC.

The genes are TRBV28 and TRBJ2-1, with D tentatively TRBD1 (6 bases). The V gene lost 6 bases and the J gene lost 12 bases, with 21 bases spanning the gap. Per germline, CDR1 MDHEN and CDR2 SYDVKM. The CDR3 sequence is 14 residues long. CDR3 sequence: CASSNPLLQGRQFF. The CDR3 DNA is TGTGCCAGCAGCAACCCTCTTCTCCAGGGGCGGCAGTTCTTC.

Here the CDR3 reads CASSEQGSLSNQPQHF. The CDR3 DNA reads TGTGCCAGCAGTGAGCAGGGGTCGTTATCCAATCAGCCCCAGCATTTT. The genes are TRBV2 and TRBJ1-5, with D perhaps TRBD1 (6 bases). V lost 3 bases to trimming and J lost 3 bases, with 15 bases between them. CDR3 length equals 16 residues. The germline CDR1 and CDR2 sequences are SNHLY and FYNNEI.

The CDR3: CASSLVTQSTDTQYF. The CDR3 bases are TGTGCCAGCAGTTTAGTCACACAAAGCACAGATACGCAGTATTTT. The chain uses TRBV27 and TRBJ2-3; D unresolved. The CDR3 extends over 15 amino acids. CDR1 MNHEY and CDR2 SMNVEV come from the germline V gene (reference sequence). V shed 2 bases and J shed 0 bases, with 9 bases lying between them.

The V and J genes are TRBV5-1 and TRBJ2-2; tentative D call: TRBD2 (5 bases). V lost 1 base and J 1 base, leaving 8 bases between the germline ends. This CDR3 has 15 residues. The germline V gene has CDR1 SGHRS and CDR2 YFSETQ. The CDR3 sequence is CASSLMRVNTGELFF. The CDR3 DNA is TGCGCCAGCAGCTTGATGCGGGTGAACACCGGGGAGCTGTTTTTT.

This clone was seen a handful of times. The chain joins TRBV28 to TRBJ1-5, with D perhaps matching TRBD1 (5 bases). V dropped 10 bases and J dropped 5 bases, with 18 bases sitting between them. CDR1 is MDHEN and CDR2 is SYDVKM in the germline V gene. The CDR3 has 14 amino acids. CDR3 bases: TGTGCCACCATCAGGTGGGGGACCGATCAGCCCCAGCATTTT. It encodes CATIRWGTDQPQHF.

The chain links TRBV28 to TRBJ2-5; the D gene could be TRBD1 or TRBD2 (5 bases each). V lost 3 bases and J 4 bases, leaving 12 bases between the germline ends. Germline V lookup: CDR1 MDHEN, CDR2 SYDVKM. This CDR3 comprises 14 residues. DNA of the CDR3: TGTGCCAGCAGTTTGATTGGGGGAACAGAGACCCAGTACTTC. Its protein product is CASSLIGGTETQYF.

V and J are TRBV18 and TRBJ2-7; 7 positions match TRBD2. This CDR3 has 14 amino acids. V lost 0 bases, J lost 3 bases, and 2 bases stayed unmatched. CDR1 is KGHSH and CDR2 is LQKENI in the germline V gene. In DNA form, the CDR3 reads TGTGCCAGCTCACCACCGTCTAGCGGCTACGAGCAGTACTTC. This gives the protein CASSPPSSGYEQYF.

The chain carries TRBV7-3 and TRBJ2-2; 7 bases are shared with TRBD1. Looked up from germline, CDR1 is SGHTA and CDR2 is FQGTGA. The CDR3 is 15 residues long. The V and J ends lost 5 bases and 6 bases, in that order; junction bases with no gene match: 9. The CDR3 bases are TGTGCCAGCAGCACCATGCCCCAGGGGGCCGGGGAGCTGTTTTTT. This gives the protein CASSTMPQGAGELFF.

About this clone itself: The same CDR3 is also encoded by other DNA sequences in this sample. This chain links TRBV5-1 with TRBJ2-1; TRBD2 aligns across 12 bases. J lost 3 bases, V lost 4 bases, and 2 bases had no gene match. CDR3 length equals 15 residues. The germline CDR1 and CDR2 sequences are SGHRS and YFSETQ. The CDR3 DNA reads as TGCGCCAGCAGCCCGACTAGCGGGAGCTACAATGAGCAGTTCTTC. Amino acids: CASSPTSGSYNEQFF.

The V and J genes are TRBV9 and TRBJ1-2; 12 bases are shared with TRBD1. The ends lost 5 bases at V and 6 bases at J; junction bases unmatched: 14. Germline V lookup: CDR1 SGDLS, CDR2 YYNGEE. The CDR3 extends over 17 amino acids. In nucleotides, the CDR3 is TGTGCCAGCAGATCGAAGATCCGGGACAGGGGGCTACATGGCTACACCTTC. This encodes CASRSKIRDRGLHGYTF.

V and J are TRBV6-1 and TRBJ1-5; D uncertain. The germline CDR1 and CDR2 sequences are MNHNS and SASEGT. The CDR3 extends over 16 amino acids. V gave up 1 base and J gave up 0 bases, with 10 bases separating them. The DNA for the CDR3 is TGTGCCAGCAGTGAAGGTCCGGCTTATAGCAATCAGCCCCAGCATTTT. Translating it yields CASSEGPAYSNQPQHF.

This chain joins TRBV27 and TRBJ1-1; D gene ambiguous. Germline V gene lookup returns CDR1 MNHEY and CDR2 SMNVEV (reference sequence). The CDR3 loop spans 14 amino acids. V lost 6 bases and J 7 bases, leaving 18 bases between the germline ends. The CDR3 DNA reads TGTGCCAGCAGCCCGACCGCTCTCTTGGGTGAAGCTTTCTTT. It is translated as CASSPTALLGEAFF.